This T cell receptor beta chain was found in a study of CD8 T cells in ankylosing spondylitis. With 1 base removed from V and 2 bases from J, the gap between germline ends came to 15 bases. Germline lookup yields CDR1 KGHSY and CDR2 FQNENV. The CDR3 loop spans 16 amino acids. In this sample, this clonotype turned up many times. The antigen is not known. Study-wide findings and caveats: Characteristic, it appeared, of ankylosing spondylitis blood was a TCR beta motif of about eight highly homologous variants.

TCRdb called the 5' RACE reads again in MiXCR, with one record for every CDR3 protein. The sample records more than 400,000 distinct CDR3 sequences, roughly 5.3% being singletons. The chain links TRBV16 to TRBJ2-7; possible D gene TRBD1, 6 bases. Sequenced sample: blood, either unsorted or a sorted T cell fraction (not recorded which). The receptor comes from a male donor with ankylosing spondylitis. The CDR3 reads CASSQFNLRTAYEQYF. CDR3 in DNA: TGTGCCAGCAGCCAATTTAACCTACGGACAGCCTACGAGCAGTACTTC.